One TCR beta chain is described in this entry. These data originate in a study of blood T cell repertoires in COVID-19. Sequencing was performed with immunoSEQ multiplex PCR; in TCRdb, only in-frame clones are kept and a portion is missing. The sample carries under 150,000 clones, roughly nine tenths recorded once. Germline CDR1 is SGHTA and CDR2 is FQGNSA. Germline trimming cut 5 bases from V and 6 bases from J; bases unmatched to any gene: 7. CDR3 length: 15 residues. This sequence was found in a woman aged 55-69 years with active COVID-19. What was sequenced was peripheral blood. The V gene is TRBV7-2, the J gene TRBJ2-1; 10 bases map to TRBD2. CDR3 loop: CASSDSGRAFNEQFF. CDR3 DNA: TGTGCCAGCAGCGACAGCGGGAGGGCCTTCAATGAGCAGTTCTTC.